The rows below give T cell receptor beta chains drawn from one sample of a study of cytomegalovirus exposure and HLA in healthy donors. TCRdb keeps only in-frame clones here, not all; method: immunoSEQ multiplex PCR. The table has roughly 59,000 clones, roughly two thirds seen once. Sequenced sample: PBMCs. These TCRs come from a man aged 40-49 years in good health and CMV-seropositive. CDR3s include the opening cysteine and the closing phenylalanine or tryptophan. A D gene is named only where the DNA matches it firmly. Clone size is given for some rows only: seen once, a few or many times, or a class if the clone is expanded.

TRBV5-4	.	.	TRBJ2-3	CASSLIMRGKDTQYF	TGTGCCAGCAGCTTGATTATGCGGGGAAAGGATACGCAGTATTTT
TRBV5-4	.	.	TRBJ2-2	CASSIESGVGGELFF	TGTGCCAGCAGCATTGAGTCCGGGGTCGGCGGGGAGCTGTTTTTT
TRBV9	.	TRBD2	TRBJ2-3	CASSVDAGGGTDTQYF	TGTGCCAGCAGCGTAGACGCGGGAGGTGGGACAGATACGCAGTATTTT
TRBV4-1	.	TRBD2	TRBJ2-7	CASSRGDGGSYEQYF	TGCGCCAGCAGCCGAGGGGACGGGGGGTCCTACGAGCAGTACTTC
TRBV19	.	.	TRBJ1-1	CASSLTRHPATEAFF	TGTGCCAGTAGTCTGACCCGACACCCAGCCACTGAAGCTTTCTTT
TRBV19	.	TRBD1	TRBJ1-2	CASSRTGTGYTF	TGTGCCAGTAGTCGGACAGGGACAGGCTACACCTTC
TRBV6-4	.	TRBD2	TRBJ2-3	CASSERGSTDTQYF	TGTGCCAGCAGTGAGCGGGGGAGCACAGATACGCAGTATTTT
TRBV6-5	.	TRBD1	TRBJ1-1	CASSSPGTGNTEAFF	TGTGCCAGCAGTTCACCCGGGACAGGGAACACTGAAGCTTTCTTT
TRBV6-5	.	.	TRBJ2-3	CASSYTLSSADTQYF	TGTGCCAGCAGTTACACCCTTAGTTCTGCAGATACGCAGTATTTT
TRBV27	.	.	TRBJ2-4	CASSFASDDIQYF	TGTGCCAGCAGTTTCGCTAGTGATGACATTCAGTACTTC
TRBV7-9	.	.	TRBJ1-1	CASSLSVVNTEAFF	TGTGCCAGCAGCTTATCGGTCGTGAACACTGAAGCTTTCTTT
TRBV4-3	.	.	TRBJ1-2	CASSQKAAGANYGYTF	TGCGCCAGCAGCCAGAAAGCAGCAGGGGCTAACTATGGCTACACCTTC
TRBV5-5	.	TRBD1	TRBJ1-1	CASTQATGGFAEAFF	TGTGCCAGCACCCAGGCGACAGGGGGGTTCGCTGAAGCTTTCTTT
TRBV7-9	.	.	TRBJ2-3	CSSSLLTDTQYF	TGTTCCAGCAGCTTACTCACAGATACGCAGTATTTT
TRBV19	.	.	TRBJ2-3	CASTTGERVGDTQYF	TGTGCCAGTACCACCGGAGAGCGGGTGGGAGATACGCAGTATTTT
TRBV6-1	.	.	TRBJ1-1	CASSHPRGTEAFF	TGTGCCAGCAGCCACCCCAGGGGCACTGAAGCTTTCTTT
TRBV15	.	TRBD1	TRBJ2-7	CATSRDRDRGSEQYF	TGTGCCACCAGCAGAGATCGGGACAGGGGAAGCGAGCAGTACTTC
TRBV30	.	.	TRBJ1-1	CAWVSTEAFF	TGTGCCTGGGTGAGCACTGAAGCTTTCTTT
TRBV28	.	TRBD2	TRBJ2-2	CASSRSGIGNTGELFF	TGTGCCAGCAGCCGTAGCGGGATAGGGAACACCGGGGAGCTGTTTTTT
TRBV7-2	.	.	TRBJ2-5	CASSLAPQTGDETQYF	TGTGCCAGCAGCTTAGCGCCCCAGACGGGAGATGAGACCCAGTACTTC
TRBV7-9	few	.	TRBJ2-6	CASSLDPRQNSGANVLTF	TGTGCCAGCAGCTTAGACCCCCGACAGAACTCTGGGGCCAACGTCCTGACTTTC
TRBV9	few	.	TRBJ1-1	CASSVDGGTEAFF	TGTGCCAGCAGCGTAGACGGGGGCACTGAAGCTTTCTTT
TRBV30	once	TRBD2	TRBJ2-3	CAWSPGGSGNTQYF	TGTGCCTGGAGTCCGGGAGGGTCTGGAAATACGCAGTATTTT
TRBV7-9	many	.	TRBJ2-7	CASSSTPWEQYF	TGTGCCAGCAGCTCGACTCCTTGGGAGCAGTACTTC
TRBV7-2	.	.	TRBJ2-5	CASSLSGYQETQYF	TGTGCCAGCAGCTTATCAGGGTACCAAGAGACCCAGTACTTC
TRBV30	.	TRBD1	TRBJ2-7	CAWSVGRGTYEQYF	TGTGCCTGGAGTGTAGGCAGGGGGACCTACGAGCAGTACTTC
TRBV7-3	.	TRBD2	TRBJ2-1	CASSPRSQRGANEQFF	TGTGCCAGCAGCCCACGCTCGCAGCGGGGGGCCAATGAGCAGTTCTTC
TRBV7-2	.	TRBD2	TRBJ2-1	CASSLLLAGVYVF	TGTGCCAGCAGCTTACTTCTAGCGGGAGTATATGTCTTC
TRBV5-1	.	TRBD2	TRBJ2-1	CASSGSKLAGGRSNEQFF	TGCGCCAGCAGCGGCAGTAAGCTAGCGGGAGGGCGGAGCAATGAGCAGTTCTTC
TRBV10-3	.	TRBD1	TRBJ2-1	CAISEYAGTGGRNEQFF	TGTGCCATCAGTGAGTATGCGGGGACAGGGGGCAGGAATGAGCAGTTCTTC
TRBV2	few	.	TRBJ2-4	CASSPSNNIQYF	TGTGCCAGCAGTCCGAGTAATAACATTCAGTACTTC
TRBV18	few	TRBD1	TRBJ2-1	CASSPWTGAYNEQFF	TGTGCCAGCTCACCGTGGACAGGGGCCTACAATGAGCAGTTCTTC
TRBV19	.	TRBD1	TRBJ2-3	CASTKRPGTGGRGTDTQYF	TGTGCCAGTACCAAGAGACCCGGGACAGGGGGCAGAGGCACAGATACGCAGTATTTT
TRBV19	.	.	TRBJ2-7	CASSRMTGGYEQYF	TGTGCCAGTAGTAGAATGACAGGAGGCTACGAGCAGTACTTC
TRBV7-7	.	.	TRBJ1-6	CASSLPKTGDNPAYNSPLHF	TGTGCTAGCAGCTTACCCAAGACCGGGGACAACCCGGCCTATAATTCACCCCTCCACTTT
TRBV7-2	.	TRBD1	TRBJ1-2	CASSLGGQGAVYGYTF	TGTGCCAGCAGCTTAGGAGGCCAGGGGGCGGTCTATGGCTACACCTTC
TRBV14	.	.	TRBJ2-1	CASSQGIRSGYNEQFF	TGTGCCAGCAGCCAGGGAATCAGAAGCGGCTACAATGAGCAGTTCTTC
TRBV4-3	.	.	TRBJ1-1	CASSLGGATEAFF	TGCGCCAGCAGCCTTGGCGGGGCGACTGAAGCTTTCTTT
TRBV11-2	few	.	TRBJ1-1	CASSLLGSRNTEAFF	TGTGCCAGCAGCTTATTGGGTTCTAGGAACACTGAAGCTTTCTTT
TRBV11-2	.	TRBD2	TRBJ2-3	CASSRGTSGRTDTQYF	TGTGCCAGCAGCAGAGGGACTAGCGGGCGCACAGATACGCAGTATTTT
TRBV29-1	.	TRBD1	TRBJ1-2	CSARDRSWDGYTF	TGCAGCGCCCGGGACAGATCTTGGGATGGCTACACCTTC
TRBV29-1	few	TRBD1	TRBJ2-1	CSVEIGGQGARYEQFF	TGCAGCGTTGAGATAGGGGGACAGGGGGCGCGGTATGAGCAGTTCTTC
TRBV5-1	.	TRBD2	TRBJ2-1	CASSLELAGGEQFF	TGCGCCAGCAGCTTGGAACTAGCGGGGGGAGAGCAGTTCTTC
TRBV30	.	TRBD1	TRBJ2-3	CAWSRDRDADTQYF	TGTGCCTGGAGCCGGGACAGGGATGCAGATACGCAGTATTTT
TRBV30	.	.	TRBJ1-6	CAAQAGRPDSPLHF	TGTGCCGCCCAGGCGGGGAGGCCAGATTCACCCCTCCACTTT
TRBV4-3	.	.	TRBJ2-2	CASSSRISNTGELFF	TGCGCCAGCAGCTCGCGGATTTCGAACACCGGGGAGCTGTTTTTT
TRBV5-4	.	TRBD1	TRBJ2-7	CASSWTGDEQYF	TGTGCCAGCAGCTGGACAGGGGACGAGCAGTACTTC
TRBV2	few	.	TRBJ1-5	CASSDGVNQPQHF	TGTGCCAGCAGTGACGGGGTAAATCAGCCCCAGCATTTT
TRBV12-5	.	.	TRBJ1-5	CASGLHAGGGQPQHF	TGTGCTAGTGGCCTTCACGCGGGGGGCGGTCAGCCCCAGCATTTT
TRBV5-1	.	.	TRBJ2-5	CASSFLGVQETQYF	TGCGCCAGCAGCTTTTTAGGGGTCCAAGAGACCCAGTACTTC
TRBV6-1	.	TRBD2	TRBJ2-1	CATALSGSDEQFF	TGTGCCACCGCCCTTAGCGGGAGCGATGAGCAGTTCTTC